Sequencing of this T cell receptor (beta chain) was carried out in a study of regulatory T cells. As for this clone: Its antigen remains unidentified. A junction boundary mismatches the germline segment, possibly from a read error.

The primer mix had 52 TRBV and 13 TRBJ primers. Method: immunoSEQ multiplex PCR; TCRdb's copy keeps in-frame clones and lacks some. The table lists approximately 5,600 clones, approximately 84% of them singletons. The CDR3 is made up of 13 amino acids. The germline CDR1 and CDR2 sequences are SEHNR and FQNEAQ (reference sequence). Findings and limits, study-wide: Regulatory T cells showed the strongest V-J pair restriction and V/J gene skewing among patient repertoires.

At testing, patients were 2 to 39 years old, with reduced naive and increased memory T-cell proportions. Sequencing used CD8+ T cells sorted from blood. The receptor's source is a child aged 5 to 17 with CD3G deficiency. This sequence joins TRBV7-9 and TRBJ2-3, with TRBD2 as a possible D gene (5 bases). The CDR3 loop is CASSVARGDTQYF. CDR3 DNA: TGTGCCAGCAGCGTAGCGAGAGGGGATACGCAGTATTTT. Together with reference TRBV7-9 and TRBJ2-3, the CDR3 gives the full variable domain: DTGVSQNPRHKITKRGQNVTFRCDPISEHNRLYWYRQTLGQGPEFLTYFQNEAQLEKSRLLSDRFSAERPKGSFSTLEIQRTEQGDSAMYLCASSVARGDTQYFGPGTRLTVL.